This T cell receptor beta chain was sequenced for a study of shared clonotypes between healthy human individuals. Germline V gives CDR1 SGHAT, CDR2 FQNNGV. V lost 6 bases, J lost 4 bases, and 13 bases lay in between. This CDR3 region has 13 residues. CD45RO-negative, CCR7-selected cells formed the naive CD8 fraction, which excluded terminally differentiated effector memory CD45RA+ cells. General study points: Generation probabilities of non-shared clonotypes were lower (relative to those shared by all four donors).

Of note for this clone: As yet, its antigen is unknown.

Repertoires were generated with immunoSEQ multiplex PCR, while TCRdb's copy carries only in-frame clones and drops some. The sample records millions of clones, approximately 94% being singletons. Sample: naive CD8+ T cells sorted from blood. This TCR was recovered from a man younger than 35 in good health. This rearrangement joins TRBV11-2 to TRBJ2-7; D remains ambiguous. The CDR3 spells CASSFGFEYEQYF. In nucleotides, the CDR3 is TGTGCCAGCAGTTTCGGGTTTGAGTACGAGCAGTACTTC.